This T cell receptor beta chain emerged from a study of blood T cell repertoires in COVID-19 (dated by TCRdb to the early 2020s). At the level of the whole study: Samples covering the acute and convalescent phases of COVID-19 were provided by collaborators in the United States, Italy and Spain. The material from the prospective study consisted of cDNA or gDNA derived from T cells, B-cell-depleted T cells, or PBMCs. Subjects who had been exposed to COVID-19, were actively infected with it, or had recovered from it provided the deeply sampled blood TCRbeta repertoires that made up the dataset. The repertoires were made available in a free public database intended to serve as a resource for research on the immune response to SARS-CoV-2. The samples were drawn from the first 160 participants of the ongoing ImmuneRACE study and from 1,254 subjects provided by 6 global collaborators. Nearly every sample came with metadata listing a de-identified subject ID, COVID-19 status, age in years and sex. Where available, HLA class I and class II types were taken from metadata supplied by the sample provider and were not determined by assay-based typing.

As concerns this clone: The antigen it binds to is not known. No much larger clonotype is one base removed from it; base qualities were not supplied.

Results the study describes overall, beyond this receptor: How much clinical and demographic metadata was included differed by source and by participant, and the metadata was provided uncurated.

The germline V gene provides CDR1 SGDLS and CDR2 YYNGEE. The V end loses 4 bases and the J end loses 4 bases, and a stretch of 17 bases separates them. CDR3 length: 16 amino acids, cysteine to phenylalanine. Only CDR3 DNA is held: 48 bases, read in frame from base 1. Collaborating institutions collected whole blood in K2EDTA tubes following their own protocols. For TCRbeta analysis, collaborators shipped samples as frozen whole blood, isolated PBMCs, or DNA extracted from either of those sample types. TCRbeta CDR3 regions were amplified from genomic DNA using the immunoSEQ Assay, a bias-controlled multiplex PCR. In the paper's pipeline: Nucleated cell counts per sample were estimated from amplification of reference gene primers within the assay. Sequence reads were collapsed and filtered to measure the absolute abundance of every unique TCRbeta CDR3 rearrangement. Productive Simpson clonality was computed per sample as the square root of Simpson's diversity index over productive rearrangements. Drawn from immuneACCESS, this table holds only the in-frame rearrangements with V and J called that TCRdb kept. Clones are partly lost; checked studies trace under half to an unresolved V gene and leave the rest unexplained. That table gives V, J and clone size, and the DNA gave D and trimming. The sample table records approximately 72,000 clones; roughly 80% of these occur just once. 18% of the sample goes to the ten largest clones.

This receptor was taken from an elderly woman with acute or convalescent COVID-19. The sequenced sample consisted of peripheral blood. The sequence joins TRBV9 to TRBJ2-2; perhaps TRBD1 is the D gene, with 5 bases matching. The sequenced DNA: TGTGCCAGCAGCCCGTATGGGCAGGGTTCCACCGGGGAGCTGTTTTTT. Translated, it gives CASSPYGQGSTGELFF.